Following are 10 T cell receptor beta chains from one sample sequenced in a study of T-cell reconstitution after alpha-beta-depleted transplantation in children. The TCRbeta library was prepared with unique molecular identifiers. One entry per CDR3 protein, called by TCRdb with MiXCR from the PCR reads. The sample lists some 300,000 distinct CDR3 sequences, 10% occurring once. The starting material was PBMCs, obtained before TCRalphabeta/CD19-depleted stem cell transplant. These receptors originate from a boy under two years old with acute myeloid leukemia, due to receive a stem cell transplant.

In this sample, this clonotype turned up many times. The rearrangement joins TRBV29-1 to TRBJ2-2; a possible D gene is TRBD2 (5 bases). This CDR3 has 12 amino acids. Trimming took 5 bases from V and 4 from J, leaving 8 bases between them. The V gene's germline CDR1 is SQVTM and CDR2 ANQGSEA. The CDR3 coding sequence is TGCAGCGTTTGGAGGAGCACCGGGGAGCTGTTTTTT. Protein: CSVWRSTGELFF.

In regard to this clonotype: A much more abundant neighbour one base away suggests this may be a read error. The chain employs TRBV6-5 and TRBJ2-1; D is undetermined. The CDR3 loop spans 14 amino acids. The V end was cut by 0 bases, the J end by 4 bases, with 7 bases between. Germline CDR1 MNHEY, CDR2 SVGAGI. The CDR3 region is CASSYSILYNEQFF. DNA for the CDR3: TGTGCCAGCAGTTACTCGATTCTTTACAATGAGCAGTTCTTC.

This clonotype appeared many times. The rearrangement uses TRBV4-2 and TRBJ2-1; TRBD2 might be the D (5 bases). V dropped 0 bases and J dropped 2 bases, with 11 bases sitting between them. CDR1 LGHNA and CDR2 YNFKEQ come from the germline V gene. This CDR3 is 16 amino acids long. The CDR3 is CASSQEASGPYNEQFF. CDR3 in DNA: TGTGCCAGCAGCCAAGAAGCCAGCGGACCCTACAATGAGCAGTTCTTC.

This clonotype came up a few times. The chain combines TRBV19 with TRBJ2-3; D remains ambiguous. The CDR3 runs 14 residues. Germline CDR1 and CDR2: LNHDA and SQIVND (reference sequence). V was cut by 7 bases and J by 1 base, with 12 bases left in between. The CDR3, as DNA: TGTGCCAGTAAGGACCGATGGGGCACAGATACGCAGTATTTT. Translation: CASKDRWGTDTQYF.

Remarks on this clonotype: A much larger clone is a single base away; this may be a read error. The chain joins TRBV9 to TRBJ2-3, with 8 bases that match TRBD2. CDR1 is SGDLS and CDR2 is YYNGEE in the germline V gene. This CDR3 has 15 residues. The DNA of the CDR3 is TGTGCCAGCAGCGTAGCGGGGGGGAACACAGATGCGCAGTATTTT. It yields the protein CASSVAGGNTDAQYF.

This clonotype was seen many times. This chain connects TRBV20-1 to TRBJ2-3, with 12 bases lining up with TRBD2. V shed 3 bases and J 0 bases; nucleotides not matched to a gene: 7. Per the germline V gene, CDR1 is DFQATT and CDR2 is SNEGSKA (reference sequence). This CDR3 has 17 amino acids. CDR3 sequence reads: CSASGLAGGASTDTQYF. The CDR3 coding sequence is TGCAGTGCTAGTGGGCTAGCGGGAGGGGCTAGCACAGATACGCAGTATTTT.

The rearrangement joins TRBV3-1 to TRBJ2-4; a possible D gene is TRBD1 (6 bases). With 0 bases removed from V and 8 bases from J, the gap between germline ends came to 11 bases. CDR3 length: 14 amino acids. Germline loops: CDR1 LGHDT, CDR2 YNNKEL (reference sequence). The CDR3: CASSQEQGWDIQYF. For the CDR3, the DNA is TGTGCCAGCAGCCAAGAACAGGGCTGGGACATTCAGTACTTC.

In its sample, this clonotype was seen many times. The gene calls are TRBV15 and TRBJ2-3, with 7 bases matching TRBD2. This CDR3 is built from 16 residues. Losses at the gene ends were 3 bases for V and 1 base for J; bases not matched to a gene: 7. CDR1 and CDR2 from the germline V gene are LNHNV and YYDKDF (reference sequence). CDR3 residues: CATSRPGLLGTDTQYF. CDR3 nucleotides: TGTGCCACCAGCAGGCCGGGACTACTAGGCACAGATACGCAGTATTTT. The full variable domain, rest sourced from reference TRBV15 and TRBJ2-3, is DAMVIQNPRYQVTQFGKPVTLSCSQTLNHNVMYWYQQKSSQAPKLLFHYYDKDFNNEADTPDNFQSRRPNTSFCFLDIRSPGLGDTAMYLCATSRPGLLGTDTQYFGPGTRLTVL.

This clonotype was counted at least ten times. J is TRBJ2-7 and V is TRBV7-9; D is perhaps TRBD1 (6 bases). The germline gives CDR1 SEHNR, CDR2 FQNEAQ (reference sequence). The CDR3 sequence is 14 residues long. V was shortened by 5 bases and J by 4 bases, with 15 bases between the two germline ends. CDR3 sequence: CASSNRDIMYEQYF. The CDR3 DNA reads as TGTGCCAGCAGCAACCGGGACATTATGTACGAGCAGTACTTC.

At least ten counts were recorded for this clonotype. This rearrangement joins TRBV20-1 to TRBJ2-7; 7 bases fit TRBD2. Germline trimming cut 3 bases from V and 4 bases from J; bases unmatched to any gene: 6. This CDR3 has 13 amino acids. Germline V gives CDR1 DFQATT, CDR2 SNEGSKA (reference sequence). This CDR3 reads CSARPSGAYEQYF. CDR3 coding DNA: TGCAGTGCTAGGCCCAGCGGGGCATACGAGCAGTACTTC.